One sample yielded the 31 T cell receptor beta chains listed below, sequenced in a study of T cells in Graves' hyperthyroidism and ophthalmopathy. Amplified TCR beta CDR3 regions derived from RNA transcripts. TCR CDR3 regions were first amplified by RT-PCR with HTBI primers. A single record per CDR3 protein comes from TCRdb applying MiXCR to the multiplex PCR reads. The sample lists hundreds of thousands of distinct CDR3 sequences, over 35% seen once, with 8.9% in the top ten. The specimen was blood. These receptors originate from a man aged 18 to 29 with Graves' hyperthyroidism.

The V and J genes are TRBV7-9 and TRBJ2-5; D call uncertain. TRBJ2-1 matches the DNA end more closely, so the J call is doubtful. From germline, CDR1 is SEHNR and CDR2 FQNEAQ (reference sequence). The CDR3 length is 12 residues. This CDR3 reads CASSSHSNEQFF. The DNA for the CDR3 is TGTGCCAGCAGCTCCCATAGCAATGAGCAGTTCTTC.

The table lists this clonotype with a few counts. This may arise from a read error, as a much more abundant clone is one base away. The chain uses TRBV7-9 and TRBJ1-6; D not resolved. CDR3 length: 14 amino acids. Germline V gene lookup returns CDR1 SEHNR and CDR2 FQNEAQ (reference sequence). V was shortened by 1 base and J by 4 bases, with 5 bases between the two germline ends. As DNA, the CDR3 is TGTGCCAGCAGCTTAGGACGGTATAATTCACCCCTCCACTTT. It translates to CASSLGRYNSPLHF.

This clonotype appeared a few times. This chain uses TRBV29-1 with TRBJ1-1; TRBD1 is a possible D gene (5 bases). Per the germline V gene, CDR1 is SQVTM and CDR2 is ANQGSEA. V was pared by 3 bases and J by 2 bases, with 13 bases between. The CDR3 runs to 14 residues. Here the CDR3 reads CSVDRGDGNTEAFF. CDR3 nucleotide sequence: TGCAGCGTTGATCGGGGCGATGGAAACACTGAAGCTTTCTTT.

J is TRBJ2-7 and V is TRBV9, with D tentatively TRBD2 (5 bases). Germline V gene lookup returns CDR1 SGDLS and CDR2 YYNGEE. This CDR3 spans 14 amino acids. V lost 4 bases and J 2 bases, leaving 13 bases between the germline ends. CDR3 amino acids: CASSQGLWAYEQYF. DNA for the CDR3: TGTGCCAGCAGCCAAGGACTGTGGGCCTACGAGCAGTACTTC.

This clonotype was observed many times. The rearrangement uses TRBV20-1 and TRBJ2-7; D is unresolved. The CDR3 totals 11 residues. Germline loops: CDR1 DFQATT, CDR2 SNEGSKA (reference sequence). Deletions cut 6 bases from V and 0 bases from J, with 6 bases between. The CDR3, as DNA: TGCAGTGCCAGACTCTCCTACGAGCAGTACTTC. This codes for CSARLSYEQYF.

The table lists this clonotype with many counts. The rearrangement links TRBV20-1 to TRBJ1-5; tentative D call: TRBD1 (5 bases). The length of the CDR3 is 12 residues. The germline V and J ends were trimmed by 2 bases and 6 bases, with 8 bases remaining between them. CDR1 is DFQATT, CDR2 SNEGSKA, per germline (reference sequence). CDR3 residues: CSARRQGQPQHF. CDR3 coding DNA: TGCAGTGCTAGACGGCAGGGTCAGCCCCAGCATTTT.

This clonotype was seen repeatedly, ten times or more. V usage is TRBV19 and J usage is TRBJ2-5, with 7 bases identical to TRBD2. The ends lost 6 bases at V and 3 bases at J; junction bases unmatched: 7. CDR1 is LNHDA, CDR2 SQIVND, per germline (reference sequence). The CDR3 totals 14 residues. CDR3 sequence (DNA): TGTGCCAGTAGCGGCGGAGCGGGAAAAGAGACCCAGTACTTC. This gives the protein CASSGGAGKETQYF. Together with reference TRBV19 and TRBJ2-5, the CDR3 gives the full variable domain: DGGITQSPKYLFRKEGQNVTLSCEQNLNHDAMYWYRQDPGQGLRLIYYSQIVNDFQKGDIAEGYSVSREKKESFPLTVTSAQKNPTAFYLCASSGGAGKETQYFGPGTRLLVL.

This clonotype was observed a handful of times. The V call is TRBV7-9, the J call TRBJ1-4, with 9 bases lining up with TRBD1. CDR1 and CDR2 from the germline V gene are SEHNR and FQNEAQ (reference sequence). This CDR3 has 16 amino acids. The junction had 10 bases not matched to a gene; V was cut back by 5 bases and J by 6 bases. DNA for the CDR3: TGTGCCAGCAGCCCGGACCCGGGACAGGGTGATGAAAAACTGTTTTTT. It encodes CASSPDPGQGDEKLFF. Full variable domain (remainder filled in from reference TRBV7-9 and TRBJ1-4): DTGVSQNPRHKITKRGQNVTFRCDPISEHNRLYWYRQTLGQGPEFLTYFQNEAQLEKSRLLSDRFSAERPKGSFSTLEIQRTEQGDSAMYLCASSPDPGQGDEKLFFGSGTQLSVL.

The V and J genes are TRBV20-1 and TRBJ2-7; no firm D call. Germline CDR1 is DFQATT and CDR2 is SNEGSKA (reference sequence). V was shortened by 0 bases and J by 5 bases, with 17 bases between the two germline ends. This CDR3 comprises 15 residues. Here the CDR3 DNA reads TGCAGTGCTAGAGAATTATCCTCTCAGATCGACGAGCAGTACTTC. This translates into CSARELSSQIDEQYF.

This chain joins TRBV19 and TRBJ1-1, with D possibly TRBD1 on 6 matching bases. This CDR3 has 13 amino acids. Trimming cost V 6 bases and J 5 bases, with 13 bases left between them. Germline V CDR1 and CDR2: LNHDA, SQIVND (reference sequence). Here the CDR3 reads CASRGGGATEAFF. The CDR3, as DNA: TGTGCCAGTAGAGGGGGAGGAGCGACTGAAGCTTTCTTT.

As DNA, the CDR3 is TGTGCCAGCAGCTCCCCCCTGGACAGTTTCAATTCACCCCTCCACTTT. This gives the protein CASSSPLDSFNSPLHF. The V and J genes are TRBV14 and TRBJ1-6; D is possibly TRBD1 (6 bases). Trimming stripped 5 bases from V and 7 bases from J, with 18 bases between. CDR3 length: 16 amino acids. Germline CDR1 SGHDN, CDR2 FVKESK.

The chain is built from TRBV7-2 and TRBJ1-2; D is uncertain. The CDR3 totals 13 residues. The germline V and J ends were trimmed by 2 bases and 8 bases, with 12 bases remaining between them. Germline CDR1 reads SGHTA; CDR2 reads FQGNSA. Written as DNA, the CDR3 is TGTGCCAGCAGCTTATCAACACGTTCCGGCTACACCTTC. Its translation is CASSLSTRSGYTF.

This clonotype has just one count. The chain employs TRBV2 and TRBJ2-7; the match to TRBD2 covers 9 bases. Trimming cost V 4 bases and J 6 bases; bases outside gene matches: 10. This CDR3 spans 15 amino acids. Germline-derived CDR1 and CDR2 are SNHLY and FYNNEI. The CDR3 reads CASSASVAGVGEQYF. As DNA, the CDR3 is TGTGCCAGCAGTGCCTCGGTAGCGGGAGTCGGCGAGCAGTACTTC. Full variable domain (rest looked up from reference TRBV2 and TRBJ2-7): EPEVTQTPSHQVTQMGQEVILRCVPISNHLYFYWYRQILGQKVEFLVSFYNNEISEKSEIFDDQFSVERPDGSNFTLKIRSTKLEDSAMYFCASSASVAGVGEQYFGPGTRLTVT.

This clonotype was picked up many times. The CDR3 nucleotides read TGTGCCAGCAGTTTTCTGGGGAGCTCCTACGAGCAGTACTTC. Translated, it gives CASSFLGSSYEQYF. V gene TRBV12-3 or TRBV12-4 combines with J gene TRBJ2-7; TRBD2 is a possible D gene (5 bases). CDR3 length: 14 amino acids. V was pared by 3 bases and J by 0 bases, with 9 bases between.

The chain recombines TRBV20-1 with TRBJ1-2; 9 nucleotides align to TRBD1. The CDR3 contains 13 residues. Germline-derived CDR1 and CDR2 are DFQATT and SNEGSKA (reference sequence). J was trimmed by 8 bases and V by 5 bases; bases with no gene match: 9. The DNA of the CDR3 is TGCAGTGCTCCTCCGGGACAGGGCGAAGGCTACACCTTC. Its translation: CSAPPGQGEGYTF.

This clonotype has at least ten counts. The chain employs TRBV20-1 and TRBJ1-1; D ambiguous. Germline V gene lookup returns CDR1 DFQATT and CDR2 SNEGSKA (reference sequence). The CDR3 is 11 residues long. V lost 4 bases to trimming and J lost 5 bases, with 8 bases between them. Here the CDR3 DNA reads TGCAGTGCTATATTAGGAACTGAAGCTTTCTTT. It yields the protein CSAILGTEAFF.

Many counts were recorded for this clonotype. The chain uses TRBV29-1 and TRBJ2-2; 9 positions agree with TRBD1. The V gene end was trimmed by 3 bases and the J gene end by 1 base; junction bases not matched to a gene: 0. This CDR3 has 14 residues. Germline V lookup: CDR1 SQVTM, CDR2 ANQGSEA. In nucleotides, the CDR3 is TGCAGCGTTGAGGGACAGGGGAACACCGGGGAGCTGTTTTTT. This encodes CSVEGQGNTGELFF.

In the case of this clonotype: A read error is likely, as this CDR3 ends without the conserved phenylalanine or tryptophan. The J gene is TRBJ1-5, the V gene TRBV10-2; the D gene is possibly TRBD1 (6 bases). Germline loops: CDR1 WSHSY, CDR2 SAAADI. The CDR3 contains 17 residues. CDR3 nucleotides: TGTGCCAGCAGCTTAGTTCTAAGGGGGATTAACAATCAGCCCCAGCATCTT. Translating gives CASSLVLRGINNQPQHL.

This chain links TRBV7-2 with TRBJ2-5; 8 nucleotides align to TRBD2. The trim removed 0 bases at V and 6 bases at J, leaving 6 bases unmatched. The CDR3 is 15 amino acids. The germline V gene encodes CDR1 SGHTA and CDR2 FQGNSA. The CDR3 region is CASSLAPGGSKTQYF. CDR3 bases: TGTGCCAGCAGCTTAGCGCCGGGGGGGTCAAAGACCCAGTACTTC.

There are a few counts of this clonotype. The chain has TRBV11-2 and TRBJ1-5; D is ambiguous. Germline assignment: CDR1 SGHAT and CDR2 FQNNGV. V was clipped by 6 bases and J by 4 bases, with 13 bases between them. The length of the CDR3 is 14 residues. CDR3 DNA sequence: TGTGCCAGCAGTGAAACACAGATGAATCAGCCCCAGCATTTT. Translation gives CASSETQMNQPQHF.

The rearrangement joins TRBV20-1 to TRBJ2-5, with 10 nucleotides matching TRBD1. Germline V gene sequence: CDR1 DFQATT, CDR2 SNEGSKA (reference sequence). CDR3 length: 16 amino acids. V lost 4 bases to trimming and J lost 4 bases; unmatched junction nucleotides: 12. CDR3 sequence reads: CSATPIGTGVRETQYF. For the CDR3, the DNA is TGCAGTGCTACGCCGATAGGGACAGGGGTTCGAGAGACCCAGTACTTC.

This chain uses TRBV9 with TRBJ2-6, with 12 bases identical to TRBD1. There are 19 residues in the CDR3. The germline CDR1 and CDR2 sequences are SGDLS and YYNGEE. V shed 4 bases, J shed 4 bases, and the junction held 12 bases outside the gene matches. The CDR3 sequence: CASSSGTGQGAAGANVLTF. The CDR3 coding sequence is TGTGCCAGCAGCTCGGGAACGGGACAGGGGGCTGCAGGGGCCAACGTCCTGACTTTC.

This clonotype was counted a single time. One end of the junction is discordant with germline, which a read error may explain. V is TRBV6-5 and J is TRBJ1-3; D is undetermined. Germline CDR1 reads MNHEY; CDR2 reads SVGAGI. CDR3 length equals 14 residues. CDR3 residues: CAISYSSSGNTIYF. In DNA form, the CDR3 reads TGTGCCATCAGTTACTCATCATCTGGAAACACCATATATTTT.

The chain has TRBV2 and TRBJ1-6; no clear D. Germline loops: CDR1 SNHLY, CDR2 FYNNEI. CDR3 size: 15 residues. V was trimmed by 8 bases and J by 14 bases, leaving 25 bases between them. This CDR3 reads CASLGSNTGRLALHF. Here the CDR3 DNA reads TGTGCCAGCCTGGGTTCCAACACCGGGAGGTTGGCCCTCCACTTT.

This clonotype was observed many times. The chain links TRBV20-1 to TRBJ2-7; D gene ambiguous. CDR3 size: 13 residues. The V gene lost 1 base and the J gene lost 2 bases, with 9 bases spanning the gap. Germline V gene sequence: CDR1 DFQATT, CDR2 SNEGSKA (reference sequence). CDR3 region: CSARVRQPYEQYF. CDR3 DNA sequence: TGCAGTGCTAGAGTGCGGCAACCCTACGAGCAGTACTTC.

This clonotype was seen many times. The chain joins TRBV7-9 to TRBJ2-2, with D perhaps matching TRBD1 (6 bases). The V gene lost 5 bases and the J gene lost 1 base, with 11 bases spanning the gap. The CDR3 is made up of 15 amino acids. Germline assignment: CDR1 SEHNR and CDR2 FQNEAQ (reference sequence). The CDR3 loop reads CASSPGQMNTGELFF. The CDR3 DNA sequence: TGTGCCAGCAGCCCGGGACAAATGAACACCGGGGAGCTGTTTTTT.

In regard to this clonotype: This may arise from a read error, as a much more abundant clone is one base away. V and J are TRBV7-9 and TRBJ1-1, with a weak D call TRBD1 (5 bases). V was trimmed by 4 bases and J by 4 bases, leaving 10 bases between them. The CDR3 is 13 residues long. Germline loops: CDR1 SEHNR, CDR2 FQNEAQ (reference sequence). CDR3 sequence reads: CASSWGGCTEAFF. CDR3 coding DNA: TGTGCCAGCAGCTGGGGCGGGTGCACTGAAGCTTTCTTT.

In this sample, this clonotype turned up a few times. The genes are TRBV5-6 and TRBJ1-2, with TRBD1 matching 8 bases. Per the germline V gene, CDR1 is SGHDT and CDR2 is YYEEEE. V lost 5 bases, J lost 11 bases, and 11 bases stayed unmatched. CDR3 size: 13 residues. The CDR3 nucleotides are TGTGCCAGCAGACCGGACAGGGACACTCTATACACCTTC. It encodes CASRPDRDTLYTF.

This clonotype has at least ten counts. The rearrangement uses TRBV6-5 and TRBJ1-3; no definite D call. Germline values: CDR1 MNHEY, CDR2 SVGAGI. V was trimmed by 6 bases and J by 2 bases, leaving 2 bases between them. The CDR3 contains 11 residues. The CDR3: CASRAGNTIYF. The CDR3 DNA is TGTGCCAGCAGAGCTGGAAACACCATATATTTT.

This clonotype was seen only a few times. The rearrangement joins TRBV5-1 to TRBJ1-1; weak D call: TRBD1 (6 bases). V was pared by 4 bases and J by 0 bases, with 16 bases between. The CDR3 extends over 16 amino acids. Germline V lookup: CDR1 SGHRS, CDR2 YFSETQ. The CDR3 spells CASSPEGEEMNTEAFF. Here the CDR3 DNA reads TGCGCCAGCAGCCCCGAGGGGGAGGAAATGAACACTGAAGCTTTCTTT.

A word on this clonotype: Relative to the germline gene, one junction end is altered; a read error may explain this. The chain couples TRBV14 to TRBJ2-7; TRBD2 is a possible D gene (6 bases). The CDR3 sequence is 16 residues long. Per germline, CDR1 SGHDN and CDR2 FVKESK. Here the CDR3 reads CASSQSASALSYEQYF. The CDR3 nucleotides are TGCGCCAGCAGCCAAAGTGCTAGCGCTCTCTCCTACGAGCAGTACTTC.